The 9 T cell receptor beta chains listed next were all sequenced from one sample in a study of tumor-infiltrating lymphocytes in primary liver carcinoma. From unsorted bulk tissue weighing roughly 17-31 mg, DNA and RNA were co-extracted. TCR beta cDNA was reverse-transcribed from about 500 ng of total RNA. The reaction used a constant-region primer and ProtoScript II reverse transcriptase. Researchers made the TCR beta libraries by running three nested multiplex PCR rounds with slightly modified ARM-PCR. It was with TRBV1-TRBV30 forward primers and a C-beta reverse primer that the first two PCR rounds were run, at around 11 cycles each. TCRdb ran MiXCR on the multiplex PCR reads and lists one entry per CDR3 protein. The sample contains 150,000 to 200,000 distinct CDR3 sequences, around 81% of which appear only once. The sample taken for sequencing was tumor tissue from primary liver carcinoma. Every receptor here comes from a man aged 40-49 years with primary liver carcinoma and hepatitis B virus infection.

This chain uses TRBV10-1 with TRBJ2-5, with TRBD1 as a possible D gene (5 bases). CDR3 size: 13 residues. Germline CDR1 reads WNHNN; CDR2 reads SYGVQD (reference sequence). Trimming stripped 8 bases from V and 3 bases from J, with 13 bases between. For the CDR3, the DNA is TGCGCCAGCGACCAAGACAGAAAAGAGACCCAGTACTTC. Translation: CASDQDRKETQYF.

Worth noting for this clonotype: This CDR3 is missing its conserved last phenylalanine or tryptophan, likely due to a read error. The DNA is omitted, as the CDR3 cannot be located on it reliably, and the CDR3 follows TCRdb's listing. This chain links TRBV29-1 with TRBJ1-1. In germline, CDR1 is SQVTM, CDR2 ANQGSEA. The CDR3 is 14 amino acids in total, end residues counted. The CDR3: CSGYLGTLNTETFC.

The chain couples TRBV12-3 or TRBV12-4 to TRBJ2-2, with D possibly being TRBD1 (5 bases). The CDR3 loop spans 14 amino acids. Trimming shortened V by 9 bases and J by 0 bases, and 11 bases separated the two germline ends. The CDR3 is CASIETANTGELFF. CDR3 nucleotides: TGTGCCAGTATAGAGACAGCGAACACCGGGGAGCTGTTTTTT.

As for this clonotype: With a much larger clone just one base away, this may be a read error. The chain uses TRBV28 and TRBJ2-7; D may match TRBD1 or TRBD2 (5 bases each). V was trimmed by 6 bases and J by 4 bases, leaving 16 bases between them. This CDR3 has 14 amino acids. Germline CDR1 and CDR2: MDHEN and SYDVKM. CDR3 sequence: CASSLRDGLYEQYF. The CDR3 nucleotides are TGTGCCAGCAGCCTCCGGGACGGCCTTTACGAGCAGTACTTC.

Comments on this clonotype: Germline and junction disagree at one end, which may indicate a read error. V gene TRBV7-9 combines with J gene TRBJ2-3; D is undetermined. Germline V CDR1 and CDR2: SEHNR, FQNEAQ (reference sequence). The CDR3 sequence is 11 residues long. DNA of the CDR3: TGTGCCAGCAGAGAGGTTGAAACGCAGTGTTTT. Translating gives CASREVETQCF. Based on the CDR3 plus reference TRBV7-9 and TRBJ2-3, the full variable domain is DTGVSQNPRHKITKRGQNVTFRCDPISEHNRLYWYRQTLGQGPEFLTYFQNEAQLEKSRLLSDRFSAERPKGSFSTLEIQRTEQGDSAMYLCASREVETQCFGPGTRLTVL.

This clonotype was picked up a small number of times. In nucleotides, the CDR3 is TGTGCCAGCAGCTCGGGGAGTGAAAAACTGTTTTTT. Its protein product is CASSSGSEKLFF. V and J are TRBV7-9 and TRBJ1-4; unclear D gene. Trimming pared 4 bases from V and 7 bases from J, leaving 7 bases between. CDR3 length: 12 amino acids. The germline gives CDR1 SEHNR, CDR2 FQNEAQ (reference sequence).

This clonotype was seen a single time. The genes are TRBV29-1 and TRBJ2-3; D not resolved. Trimming cost V 8 bases and J 5 bases, with 11 bases left between them. The CDR3 loop spans 11 amino acids. The germline gives CDR1 SQVTM, CDR2 ANQGSEA. The CDR3 spells CSTWHVDTQYF. CDR3 DNA sequence: TGCAGCACCTGGCATGTAGATACGCAGTATTTT.

The chain has TRBV12-3 or TRBV12-4 and TRBJ2-5; no clear D gene. Trimming pared 7 bases from V and 5 bases from J, leaving 14 bases between. The CDR3 has 13 residues. The CDR3 sequence is CASTPWSVETQYF. The DNA for the CDR3 is TGTGCCAGCACCCCCTGGAGTGTGGAGACCCAGTACTTC.

This clonotype was seen at least ten times. This rearrangement joins TRBV28 to TRBJ2-7, with D perhaps matching TRBD2 (6 bases). Between the trimmed V and J ends, which lost 7 bases and 7 bases, there was a span of 20 bases. Germline V gene data show CDR1 as MDHEN and CDR2 as SYDVKM. This CDR3 spans 14 amino acids. For the CDR3, the DNA is TGTGCCAGCAAGCCGGCGGGGTCATCCGGGGAGCAGTACTTC. This sequence encodes CASKPAGSSGEQYF.